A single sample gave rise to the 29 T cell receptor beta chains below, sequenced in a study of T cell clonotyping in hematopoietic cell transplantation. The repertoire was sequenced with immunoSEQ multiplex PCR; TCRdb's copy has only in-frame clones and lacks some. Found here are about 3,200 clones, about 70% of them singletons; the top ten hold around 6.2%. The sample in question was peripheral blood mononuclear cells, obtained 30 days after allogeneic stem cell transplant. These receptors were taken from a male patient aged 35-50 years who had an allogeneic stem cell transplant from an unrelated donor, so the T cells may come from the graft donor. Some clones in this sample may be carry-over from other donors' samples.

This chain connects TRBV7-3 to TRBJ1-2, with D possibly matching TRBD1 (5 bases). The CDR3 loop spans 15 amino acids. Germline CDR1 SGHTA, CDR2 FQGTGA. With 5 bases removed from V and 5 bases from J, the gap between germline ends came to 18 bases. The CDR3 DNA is TGTGCCAGCAGCCTATCCGGGACGGAACTTTATGGCTACACCTTC. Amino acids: CASSLSGTELYGYTF.

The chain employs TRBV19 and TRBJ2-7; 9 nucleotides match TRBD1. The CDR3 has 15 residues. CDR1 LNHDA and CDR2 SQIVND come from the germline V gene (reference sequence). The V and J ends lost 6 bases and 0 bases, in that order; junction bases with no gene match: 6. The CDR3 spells CASRGGQGGSYEQYF. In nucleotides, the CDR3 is TGTGCCAGTAGAGGGGGACAGGGAGGCTCCTACGAGCAGTACTTC.

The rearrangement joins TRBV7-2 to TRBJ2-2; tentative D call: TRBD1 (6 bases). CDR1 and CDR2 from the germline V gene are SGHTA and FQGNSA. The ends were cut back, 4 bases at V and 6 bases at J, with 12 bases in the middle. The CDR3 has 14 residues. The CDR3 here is CASSYSRGPGELFF. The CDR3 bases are TGTGCCAGCAGCTATAGCAGGGGTCCCGGGGAGCTGTTTTTT.

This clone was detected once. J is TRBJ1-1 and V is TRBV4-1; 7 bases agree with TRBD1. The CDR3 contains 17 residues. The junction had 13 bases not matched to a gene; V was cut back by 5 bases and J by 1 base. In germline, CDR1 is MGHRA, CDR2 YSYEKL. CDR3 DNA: TGCGCCAGCAGCTTTGGCCAAGGAGGGGGCGCGAACACTGAAGCTTTCTTT. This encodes CASSFGQGGGANTEAFF.

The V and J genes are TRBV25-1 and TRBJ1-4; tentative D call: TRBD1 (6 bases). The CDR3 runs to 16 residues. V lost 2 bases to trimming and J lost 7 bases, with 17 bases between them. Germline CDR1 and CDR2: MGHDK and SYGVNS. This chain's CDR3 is CASSERDNTAPEKLFF. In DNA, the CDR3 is TGTGCCAGCAGTGAACGGGACAATACAGCTCCTGAAAAACTGTTTTTT.

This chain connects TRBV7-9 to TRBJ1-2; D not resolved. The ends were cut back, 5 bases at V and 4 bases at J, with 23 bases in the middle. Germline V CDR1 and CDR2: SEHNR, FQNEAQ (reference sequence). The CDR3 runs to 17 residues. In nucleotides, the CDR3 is TGTGCCAGCAGCCCATTAGGTGGGCAGATGTTTTTCTATGGCTACACCTTC. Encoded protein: CASSPLGGQMFFYGYTF.

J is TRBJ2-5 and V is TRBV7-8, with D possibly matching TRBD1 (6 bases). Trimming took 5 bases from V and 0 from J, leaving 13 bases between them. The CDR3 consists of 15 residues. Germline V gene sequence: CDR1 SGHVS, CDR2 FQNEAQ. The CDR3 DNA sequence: TGTGCCAGCAGCCCTGCAGGGGCGTACCAAGAGACCCAGTACTTC. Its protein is CASSPAGAYQETQYF.

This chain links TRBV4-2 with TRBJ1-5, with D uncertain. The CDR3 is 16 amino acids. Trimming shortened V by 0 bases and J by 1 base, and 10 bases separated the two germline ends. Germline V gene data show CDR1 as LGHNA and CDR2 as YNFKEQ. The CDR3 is CASSQDRVGSNQPQHF. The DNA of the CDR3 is TGTGCCAGCAGCCAAGATCGGGTAGGCAGCAATCAGCCCCAGCATTTT.

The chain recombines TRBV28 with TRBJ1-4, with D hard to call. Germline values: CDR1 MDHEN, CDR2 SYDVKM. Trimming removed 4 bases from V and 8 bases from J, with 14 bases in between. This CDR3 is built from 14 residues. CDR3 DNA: TGTGCCAGCAGTTCCCTGCGGAGTGAGGAAAAACTGTTTTTT. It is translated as CASSSLRSEEKLFF.

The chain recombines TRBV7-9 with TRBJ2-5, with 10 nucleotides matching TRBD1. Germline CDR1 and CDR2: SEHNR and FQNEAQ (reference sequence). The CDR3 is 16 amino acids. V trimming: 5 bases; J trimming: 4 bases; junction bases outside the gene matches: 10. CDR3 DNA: TGTGCCAGCAGCCAACCGGGACAGGGGTTTCGAGAGACCCAGTACTTC. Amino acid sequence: CASSQPGQGFRETQYF.

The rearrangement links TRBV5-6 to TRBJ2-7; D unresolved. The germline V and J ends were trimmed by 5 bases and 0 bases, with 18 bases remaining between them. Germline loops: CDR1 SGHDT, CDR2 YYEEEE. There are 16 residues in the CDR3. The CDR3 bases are TGTGCCAGCAGTAAAGCCCCAGGACGGAGCTCCTACGAGCAGTACTTC. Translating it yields CASSKAPGRSSYEQYF.

CDR3 protein: CASSSTTGNYGYTF. The CDR3 DNA reads TGTGCCAGCAGCTCAACGACAGGGAACTATGGCTACACCTTC. The chain joins TRBV7-2 to TRBJ1-2; the match to TRBD1 covers 7 bases. This CDR3 is built from 14 residues. The germline gives CDR1 SGHTA, CDR2 FQGNSA. The trim removed 4 bases at V and 2 bases at J, leaving 4 bases unmatched.

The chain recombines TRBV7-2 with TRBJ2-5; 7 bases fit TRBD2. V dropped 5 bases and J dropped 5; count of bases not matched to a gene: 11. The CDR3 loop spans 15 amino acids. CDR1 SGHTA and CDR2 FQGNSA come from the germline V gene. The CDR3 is CASSHQAGIRETQYF. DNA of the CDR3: TGTGCCAGCAGCCACCAAGCGGGGATCAGGGAGACCCAGTACTTC.

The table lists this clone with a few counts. As DNA, the CDR3 is TGTGCCAGCAGGACAGGGGCGAACACCGGGGAGCTGTTTTTT. This translates into CASRTGANTGELFF. The gene calls are TRBV2 and TRBJ2-2, with 8 bases matching TRBD1. After removal of 6 bases from V and 0 bases from J, the junction contained 0 bases not matched to a gene. CDR3 size: 14 residues. Germline values: CDR1 SNHLY, CDR2 FYNNEI.

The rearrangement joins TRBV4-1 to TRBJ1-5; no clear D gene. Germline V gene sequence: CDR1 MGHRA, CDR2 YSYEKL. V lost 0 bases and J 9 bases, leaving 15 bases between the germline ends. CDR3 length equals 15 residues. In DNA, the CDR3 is TGCGCCAGCAGCCAAGATAGGGCGGCGCTACGGCCCCAGCATTTT. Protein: CASSQDRAALRPQHF.

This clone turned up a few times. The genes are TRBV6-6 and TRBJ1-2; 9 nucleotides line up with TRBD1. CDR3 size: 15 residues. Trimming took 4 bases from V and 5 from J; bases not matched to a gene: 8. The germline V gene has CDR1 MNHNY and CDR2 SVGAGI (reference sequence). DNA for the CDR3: TGTGCCAGCAGTTCATCGGACAGGGGTTCTTATGGCTACACCTTC. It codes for CASSSSDRGSYGYTF.

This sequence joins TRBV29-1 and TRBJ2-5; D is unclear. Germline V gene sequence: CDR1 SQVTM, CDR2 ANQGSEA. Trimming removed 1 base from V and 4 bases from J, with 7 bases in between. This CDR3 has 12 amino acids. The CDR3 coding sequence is TGCAGCGTTGAAGTTAATCCAGAGACCCAGTACTTC. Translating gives CSVEVNPETQYF.

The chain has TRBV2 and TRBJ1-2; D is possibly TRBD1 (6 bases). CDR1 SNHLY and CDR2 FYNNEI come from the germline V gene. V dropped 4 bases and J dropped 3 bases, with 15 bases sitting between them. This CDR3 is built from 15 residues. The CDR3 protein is CASSVEGGYDYGYTF. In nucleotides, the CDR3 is TGTGCCAGCAGTGTAGAGGGGGGTTACGACTATGGCTACACCTTC.

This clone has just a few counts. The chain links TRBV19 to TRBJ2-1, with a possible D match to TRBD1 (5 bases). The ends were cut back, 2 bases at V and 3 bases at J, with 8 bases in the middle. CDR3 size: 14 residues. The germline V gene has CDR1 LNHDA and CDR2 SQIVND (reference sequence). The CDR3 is CASSIRGNYNEQFF. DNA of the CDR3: TGTGCCAGTAGTATAAGGGGAAACTACAATGAGCAGTTCTTC.

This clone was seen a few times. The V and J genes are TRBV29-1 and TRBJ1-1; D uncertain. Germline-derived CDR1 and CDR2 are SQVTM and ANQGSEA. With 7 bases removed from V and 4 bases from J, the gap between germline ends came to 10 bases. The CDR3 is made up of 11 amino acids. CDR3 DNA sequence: TGCAGCGCCTCGGAGGGCACTGAAGCTTTCTTT. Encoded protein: CSASEGTEAFF.

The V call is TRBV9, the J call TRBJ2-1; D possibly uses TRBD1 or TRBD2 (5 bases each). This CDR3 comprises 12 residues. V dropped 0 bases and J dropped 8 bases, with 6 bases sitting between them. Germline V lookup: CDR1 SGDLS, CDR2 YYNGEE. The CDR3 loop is CASSVGGDEQFF. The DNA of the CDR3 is TGTGCCAGCAGCGTAGGAGGGGATGAGCAGTTCTTC.

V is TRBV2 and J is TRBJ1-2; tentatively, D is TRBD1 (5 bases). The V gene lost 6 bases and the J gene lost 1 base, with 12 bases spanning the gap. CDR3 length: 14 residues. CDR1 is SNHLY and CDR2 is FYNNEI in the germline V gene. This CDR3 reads CASRVTAHNYGYTF. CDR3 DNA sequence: TGTGCCAGCAGGGTGACAGCCCATAACTATGGCTACACCTTC.

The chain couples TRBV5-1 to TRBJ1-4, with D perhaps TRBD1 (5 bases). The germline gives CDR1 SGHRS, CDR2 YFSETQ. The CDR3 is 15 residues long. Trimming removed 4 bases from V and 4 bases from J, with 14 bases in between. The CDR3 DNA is TGCGCCAGCAGCCTCATCGGGGCGAGTAATGAAAAACTGTTTTTT. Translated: CASSLIGASNEKLFF.

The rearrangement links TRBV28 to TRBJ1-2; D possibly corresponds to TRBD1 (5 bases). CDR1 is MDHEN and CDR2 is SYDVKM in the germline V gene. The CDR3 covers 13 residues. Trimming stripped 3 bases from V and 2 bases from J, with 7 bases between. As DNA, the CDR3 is TGTGCCAGCAGTTTGGGACGGAACTATGGCTACACCTTC. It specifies CASSLGRNYGYTF.

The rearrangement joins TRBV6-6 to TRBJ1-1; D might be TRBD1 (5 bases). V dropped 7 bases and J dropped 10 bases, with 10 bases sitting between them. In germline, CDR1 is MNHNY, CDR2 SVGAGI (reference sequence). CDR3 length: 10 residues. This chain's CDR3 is CASNSGAAFF. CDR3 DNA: TGTGCCAGCAATTCCGGGGCAGCTTTCTTT.

The CDR3 protein is CAISGVEAFEGTEAFF. CDR3 in DNA: TGTGCCATCAGTGGAGTTGAGGCCTTTGAGGGCACTGAAGCTTTCTTT. This chain links TRBV10-3 with TRBJ1-1; D not certain. The CDR3 spans 16 residues. Germline-derived CDR1 and CDR2 are ENHRY and SYGVKD. Trimming took off 4 bases at V and 4 bases at J, with 19 bases between the two ends.

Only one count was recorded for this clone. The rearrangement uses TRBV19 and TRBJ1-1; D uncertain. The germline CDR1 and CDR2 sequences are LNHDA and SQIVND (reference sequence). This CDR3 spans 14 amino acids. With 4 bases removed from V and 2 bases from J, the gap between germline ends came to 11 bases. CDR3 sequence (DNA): TGTGCCAGTAGTACCCGGACCGAAAACACTGAAGCTTTCTTT. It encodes CASSTRTENTEAFF.

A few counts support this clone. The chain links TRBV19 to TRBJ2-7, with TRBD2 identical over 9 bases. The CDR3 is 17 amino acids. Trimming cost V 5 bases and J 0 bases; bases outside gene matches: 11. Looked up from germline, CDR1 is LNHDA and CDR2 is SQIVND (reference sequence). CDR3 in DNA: TGTGCCAGTAGTCTTAGTCTGGCTAGCGGGGCCTCCTACGAGCAGTACTTC. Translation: CASSLSLASGASYEQYF.

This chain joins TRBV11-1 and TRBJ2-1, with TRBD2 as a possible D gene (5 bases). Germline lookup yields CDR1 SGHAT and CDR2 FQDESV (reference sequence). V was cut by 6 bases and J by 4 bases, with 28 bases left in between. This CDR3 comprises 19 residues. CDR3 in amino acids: CASSVWAGYSLSGYNEQFF. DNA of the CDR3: TGTGCCAGCAGTGTGTGGGCGGGCTACTCCCTCTCCGGGTACAATGAGCAGTTCTTC. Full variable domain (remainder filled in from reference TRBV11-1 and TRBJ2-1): EAEVAQSPRYKITEKSQAVAFWCDPISGHATLYWYRQILGQGPELLVQFQDESVVDDSQLPKDRFSAERLKGVDSTLKIQPAELGDSAMYLCASSVWAGYSLSGYNEQFFGPGTRLTVL.